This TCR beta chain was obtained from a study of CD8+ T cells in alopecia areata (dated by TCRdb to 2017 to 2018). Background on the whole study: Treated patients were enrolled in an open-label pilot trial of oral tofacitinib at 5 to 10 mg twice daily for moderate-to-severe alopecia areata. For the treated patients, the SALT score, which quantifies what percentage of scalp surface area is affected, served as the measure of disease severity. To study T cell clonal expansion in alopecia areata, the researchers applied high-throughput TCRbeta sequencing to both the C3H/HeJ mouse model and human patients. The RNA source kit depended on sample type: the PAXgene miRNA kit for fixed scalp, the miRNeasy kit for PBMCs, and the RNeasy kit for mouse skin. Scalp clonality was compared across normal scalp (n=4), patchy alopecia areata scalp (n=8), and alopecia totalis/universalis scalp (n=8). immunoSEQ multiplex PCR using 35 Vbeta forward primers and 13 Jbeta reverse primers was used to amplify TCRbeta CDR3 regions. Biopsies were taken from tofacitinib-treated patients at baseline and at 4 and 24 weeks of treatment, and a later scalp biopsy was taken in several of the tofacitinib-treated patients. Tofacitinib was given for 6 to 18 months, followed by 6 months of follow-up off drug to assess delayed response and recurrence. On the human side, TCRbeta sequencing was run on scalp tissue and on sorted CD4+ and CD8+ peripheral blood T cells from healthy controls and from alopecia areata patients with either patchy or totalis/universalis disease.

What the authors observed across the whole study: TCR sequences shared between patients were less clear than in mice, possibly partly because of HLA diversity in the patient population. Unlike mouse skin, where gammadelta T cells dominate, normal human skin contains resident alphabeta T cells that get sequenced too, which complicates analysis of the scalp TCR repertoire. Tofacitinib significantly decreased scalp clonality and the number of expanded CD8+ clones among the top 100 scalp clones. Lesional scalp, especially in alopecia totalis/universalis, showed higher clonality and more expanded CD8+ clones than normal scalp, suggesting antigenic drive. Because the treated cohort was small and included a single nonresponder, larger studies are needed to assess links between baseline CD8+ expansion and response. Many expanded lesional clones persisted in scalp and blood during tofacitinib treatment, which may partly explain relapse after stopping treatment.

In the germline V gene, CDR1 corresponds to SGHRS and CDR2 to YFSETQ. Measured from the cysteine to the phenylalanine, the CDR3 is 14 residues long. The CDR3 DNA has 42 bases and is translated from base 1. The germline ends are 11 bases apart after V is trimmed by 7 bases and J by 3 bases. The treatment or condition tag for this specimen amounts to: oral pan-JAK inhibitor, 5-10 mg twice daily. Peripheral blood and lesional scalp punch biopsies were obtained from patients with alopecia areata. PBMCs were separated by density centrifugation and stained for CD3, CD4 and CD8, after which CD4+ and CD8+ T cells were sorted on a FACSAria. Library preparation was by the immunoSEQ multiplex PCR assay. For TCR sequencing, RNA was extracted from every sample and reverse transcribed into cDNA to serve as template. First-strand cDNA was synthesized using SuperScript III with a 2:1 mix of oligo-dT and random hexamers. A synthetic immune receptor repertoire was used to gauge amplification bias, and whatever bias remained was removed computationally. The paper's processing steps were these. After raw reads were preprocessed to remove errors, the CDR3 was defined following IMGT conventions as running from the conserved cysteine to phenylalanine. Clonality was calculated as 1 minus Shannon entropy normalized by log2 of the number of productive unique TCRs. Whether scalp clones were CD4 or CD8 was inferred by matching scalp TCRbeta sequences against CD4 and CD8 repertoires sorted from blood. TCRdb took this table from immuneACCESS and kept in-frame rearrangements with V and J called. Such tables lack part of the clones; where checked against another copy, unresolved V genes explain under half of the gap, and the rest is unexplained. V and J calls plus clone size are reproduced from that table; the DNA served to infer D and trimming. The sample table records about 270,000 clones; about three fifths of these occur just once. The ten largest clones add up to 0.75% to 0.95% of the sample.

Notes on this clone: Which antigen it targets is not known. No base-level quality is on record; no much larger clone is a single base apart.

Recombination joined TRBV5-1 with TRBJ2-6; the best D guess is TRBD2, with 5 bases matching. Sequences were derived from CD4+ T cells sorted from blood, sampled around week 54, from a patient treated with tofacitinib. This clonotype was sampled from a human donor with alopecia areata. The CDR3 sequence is CASSQGSGANVLTF. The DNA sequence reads TGCGCCAGCTCGCAAGGGAGTGGGGCCAACGTCCTGACTTTC.